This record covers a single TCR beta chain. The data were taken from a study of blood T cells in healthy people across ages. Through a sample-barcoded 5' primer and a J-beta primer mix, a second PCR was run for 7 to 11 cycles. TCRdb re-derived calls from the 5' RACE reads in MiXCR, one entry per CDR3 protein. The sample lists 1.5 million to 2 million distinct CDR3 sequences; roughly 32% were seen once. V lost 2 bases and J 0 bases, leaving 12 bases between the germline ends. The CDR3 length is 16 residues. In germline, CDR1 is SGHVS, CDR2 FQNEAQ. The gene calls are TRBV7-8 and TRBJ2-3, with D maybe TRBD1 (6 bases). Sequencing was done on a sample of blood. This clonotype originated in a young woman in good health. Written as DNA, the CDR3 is TGTGCCAGCAGCTTACAGGGGCCCTTTAGCACAGATACGCAGTATTTT. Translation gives CASSLQGPFSTDTQYF.